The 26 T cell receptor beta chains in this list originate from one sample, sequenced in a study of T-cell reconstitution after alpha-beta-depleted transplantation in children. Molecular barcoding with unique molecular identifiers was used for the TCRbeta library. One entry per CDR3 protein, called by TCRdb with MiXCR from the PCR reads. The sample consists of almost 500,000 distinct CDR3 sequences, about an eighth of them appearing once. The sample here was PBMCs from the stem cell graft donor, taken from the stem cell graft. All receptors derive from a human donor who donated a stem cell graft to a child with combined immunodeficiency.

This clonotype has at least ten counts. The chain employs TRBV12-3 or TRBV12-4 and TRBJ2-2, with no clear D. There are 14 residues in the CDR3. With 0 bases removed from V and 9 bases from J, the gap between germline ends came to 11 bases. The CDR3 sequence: CASSLANLRWELFF. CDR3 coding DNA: TGTGCCAGCAGTTTAGCTAACCTTAGATGGGAGCTGTTTTTT.

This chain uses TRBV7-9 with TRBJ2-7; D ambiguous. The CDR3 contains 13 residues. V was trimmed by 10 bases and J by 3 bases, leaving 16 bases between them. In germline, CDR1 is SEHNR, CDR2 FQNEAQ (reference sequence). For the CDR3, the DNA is TGTGCCACGGCCCCCGGGCCCCTCTACGAGCAGTACTTC. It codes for CATAPGPLYEQYF. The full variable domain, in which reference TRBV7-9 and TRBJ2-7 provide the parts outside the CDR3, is DTGVSQNPRHKITKRGQNVTFRCDPISEHNRLYWYRQTLGQGPEFLTYFQNEAQLEKSRLLSDRFSAERPKGSFSTLEIQRTEQGDSAMYLCATAPGPLYEQYFGPGTRLTVT.

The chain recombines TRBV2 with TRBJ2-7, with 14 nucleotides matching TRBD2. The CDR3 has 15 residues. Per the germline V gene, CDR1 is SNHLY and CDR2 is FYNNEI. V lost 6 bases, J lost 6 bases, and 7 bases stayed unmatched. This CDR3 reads CASSRLAGGPSEQYF. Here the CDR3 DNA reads TGTGCCAGCAGCCGACTAGCGGGAGGGCCGAGCGAGCAGTACTTC.

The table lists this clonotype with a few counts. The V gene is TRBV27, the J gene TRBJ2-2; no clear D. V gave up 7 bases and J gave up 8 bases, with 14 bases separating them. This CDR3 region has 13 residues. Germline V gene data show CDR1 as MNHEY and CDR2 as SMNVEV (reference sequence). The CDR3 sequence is CASTLNPLGELFF. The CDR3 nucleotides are TGTGCCAGCACCCTGAACCCCTTAGGGGAGCTGTTTTTT.

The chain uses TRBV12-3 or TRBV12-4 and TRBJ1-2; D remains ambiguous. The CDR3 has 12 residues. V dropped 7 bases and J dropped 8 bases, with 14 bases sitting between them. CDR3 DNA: TGTGCCAGCAAGAATGGCAATTCAGGCTACACCTTC. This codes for CASKNGNSGYTF.

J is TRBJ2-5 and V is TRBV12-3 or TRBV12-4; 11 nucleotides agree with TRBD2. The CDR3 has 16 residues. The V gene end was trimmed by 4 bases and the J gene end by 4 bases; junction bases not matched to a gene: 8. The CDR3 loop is CASSWGLAGGRETQYF. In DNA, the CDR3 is TGTGCCAGCAGTTGGGGGCTAGCGGGAGGTCGAGAGACCCAGTACTTC.

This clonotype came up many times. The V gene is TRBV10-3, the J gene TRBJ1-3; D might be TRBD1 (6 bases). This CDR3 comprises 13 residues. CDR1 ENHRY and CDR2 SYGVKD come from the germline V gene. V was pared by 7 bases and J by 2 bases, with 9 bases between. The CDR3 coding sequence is TGTGCCATCATGACAGGAACTGGAAACACCATATATTTT. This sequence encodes CAIMTGTGNTIYF.

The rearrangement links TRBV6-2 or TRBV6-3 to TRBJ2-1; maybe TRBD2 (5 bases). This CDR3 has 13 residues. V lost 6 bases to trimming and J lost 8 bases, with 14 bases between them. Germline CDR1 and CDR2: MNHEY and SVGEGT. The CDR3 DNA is TGTGCCAGCAGCCGAGTGGACTCGGATGAGCAGTTCTTC. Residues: CASSRVDSDEQFF.

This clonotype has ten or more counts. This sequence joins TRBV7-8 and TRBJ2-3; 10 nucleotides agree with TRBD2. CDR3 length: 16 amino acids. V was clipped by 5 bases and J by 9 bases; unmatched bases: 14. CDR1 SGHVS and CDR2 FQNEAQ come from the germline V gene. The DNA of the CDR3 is TGTGCCAGCAGCCAAGTAGTAGCGGGGGGTCCGGAGACGCAGTATTTT. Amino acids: CASSQVVAGGPETQYF.

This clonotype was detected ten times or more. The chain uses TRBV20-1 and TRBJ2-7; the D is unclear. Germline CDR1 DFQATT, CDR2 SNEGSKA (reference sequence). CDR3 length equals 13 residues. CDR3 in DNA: TGCAGCGCCCTAGGTCAGTACTCCTACGAGCAGTACTTC. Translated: CSALGQYSYEQYF.

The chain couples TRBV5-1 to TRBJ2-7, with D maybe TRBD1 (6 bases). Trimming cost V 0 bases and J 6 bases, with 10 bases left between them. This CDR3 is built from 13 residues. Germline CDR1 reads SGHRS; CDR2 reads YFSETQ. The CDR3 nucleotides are TGCGCCAGCAGCTTGGAGGCAGGGGTCGAGCAGTACTTC. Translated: CASSLEAGVEQYF.

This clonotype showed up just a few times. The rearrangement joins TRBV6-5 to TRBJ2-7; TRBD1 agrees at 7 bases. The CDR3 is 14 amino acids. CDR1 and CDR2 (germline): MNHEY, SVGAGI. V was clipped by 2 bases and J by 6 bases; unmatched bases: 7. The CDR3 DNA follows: TGTGCCAGCAGTTACACCGGGACAGAAGGCGAGCAGTACTTC. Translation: CASSYTGTEGEQYF.

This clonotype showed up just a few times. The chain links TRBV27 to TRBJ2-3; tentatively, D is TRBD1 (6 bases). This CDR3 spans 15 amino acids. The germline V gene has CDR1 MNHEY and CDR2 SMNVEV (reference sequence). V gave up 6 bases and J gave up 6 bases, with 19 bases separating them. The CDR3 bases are TGTGCCAGCAGACCAAGCAGGGGAAAGACGGATACGCAGTATTTT. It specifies CASRPSRGKTDTQYF.

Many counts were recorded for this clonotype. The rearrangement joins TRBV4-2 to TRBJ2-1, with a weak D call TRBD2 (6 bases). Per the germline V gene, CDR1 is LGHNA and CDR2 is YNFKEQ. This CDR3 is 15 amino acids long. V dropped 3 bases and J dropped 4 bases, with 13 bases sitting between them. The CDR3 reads CASSHARTNYNEQFF. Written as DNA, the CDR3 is TGTGCCAGCAGCCATGCCCGGACTAATTACAATGAGCAGTTCTTC.

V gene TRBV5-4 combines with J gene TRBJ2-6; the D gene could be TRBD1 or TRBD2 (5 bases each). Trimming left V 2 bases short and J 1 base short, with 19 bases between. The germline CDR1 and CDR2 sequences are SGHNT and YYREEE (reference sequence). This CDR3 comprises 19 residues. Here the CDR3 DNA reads TGTGCCAGCAGCTTATGGGGGATTACCGTATTGTCTGGGGCCAACGTCCTGACTTTC. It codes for CASSLWGITVLSGANVLTF.

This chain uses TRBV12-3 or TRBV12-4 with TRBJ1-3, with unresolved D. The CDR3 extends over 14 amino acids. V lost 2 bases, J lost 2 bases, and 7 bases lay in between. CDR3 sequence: CASSLQAAGNTIYF. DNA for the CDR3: TGTGCCAGCAGTTTACAGGCGGCTGGAAACACCATATATTTT.

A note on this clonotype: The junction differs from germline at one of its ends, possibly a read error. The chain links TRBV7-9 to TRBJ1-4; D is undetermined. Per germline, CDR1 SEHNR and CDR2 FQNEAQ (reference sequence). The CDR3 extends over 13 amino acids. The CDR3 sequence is CSSSLADGEKLFF. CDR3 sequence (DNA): TGTTCCAGCAGCTTAGCGGATGGAGAAAAACTGTTTTTT.

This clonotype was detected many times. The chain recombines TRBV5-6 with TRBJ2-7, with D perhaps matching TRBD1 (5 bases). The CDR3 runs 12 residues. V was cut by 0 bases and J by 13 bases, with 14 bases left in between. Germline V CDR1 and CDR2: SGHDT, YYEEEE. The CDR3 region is CASSLEGRSPYF. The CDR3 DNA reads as TGTGCCAGCAGCTTGGAGGGGCGGTCCCCTTACTTC. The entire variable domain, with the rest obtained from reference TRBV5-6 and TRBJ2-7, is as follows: DAGVTQSPTHLIKTRGQQVTLRCSPKSGHDTVSWYQQALGQGPQFIFQYYEEEERQRGNFPDRFSGHQFPNYSSELNVNALLLGDSALYLCASSLEGRSPYFGPGTRLTVT.

CDR3 nucleotides: TGTGCCAGCAGTGAAGCGCTTCTGGGGGGCCGAGATACCGGGGAGCTGTTTTTT. As protein: CASSEALLGGRDTGELFF. This rearrangement joins TRBV2 to TRBJ2-2; D is perhaps TRBD1 or TRBD2 (6 bases each). The ends were cut back, 0 bases at V and 5 bases at J, with 19 bases in the middle. The CDR3 spans 18 residues. Germline CDR1 SNHLY, CDR2 FYNNEI.

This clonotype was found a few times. The CDR3 sequence is CASPPLGGNGGYTF. The CDR3 region has the DNA TGTGCCAGCCCCCCCCTCGGAGGGAATGGTGGCTACACCTTC. This chain joins TRBV2 and TRBJ1-2; D gene uncertain. This CDR3 comprises 14 residues. Trimming left V 8 bases short and J 7 bases short, with 20 bases between. Germline-derived CDR1 and CDR2 are SNHLY and FYNNEI.

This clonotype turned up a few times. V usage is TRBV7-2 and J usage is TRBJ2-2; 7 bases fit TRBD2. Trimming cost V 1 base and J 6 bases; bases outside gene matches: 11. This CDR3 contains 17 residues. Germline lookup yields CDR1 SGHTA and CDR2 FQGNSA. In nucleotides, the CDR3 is TGTGCCAGCAGCTTAGGGGCAGCGGGACCCTTCTCCGGGGAGCTGTTTTTT. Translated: CASSLGAAGPFSGELFF.

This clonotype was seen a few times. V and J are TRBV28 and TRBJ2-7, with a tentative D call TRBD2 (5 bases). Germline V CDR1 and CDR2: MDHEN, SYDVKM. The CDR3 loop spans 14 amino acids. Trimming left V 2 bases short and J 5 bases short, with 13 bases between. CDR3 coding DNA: TGTGCCAGCAGTTTACCGGGGATGAGGAACGAGCAGTACTTC. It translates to CASSLPGMRNEQYF.

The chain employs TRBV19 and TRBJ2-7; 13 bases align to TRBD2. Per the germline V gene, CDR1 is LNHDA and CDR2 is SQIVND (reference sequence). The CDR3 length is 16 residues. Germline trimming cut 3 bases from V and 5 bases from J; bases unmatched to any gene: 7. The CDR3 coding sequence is TGTGCCAGTAGTATGGGGACTAGCGGGGTTCTCCACGAGCAGTACTTC. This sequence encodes CASSMGTSGVLHEQYF.

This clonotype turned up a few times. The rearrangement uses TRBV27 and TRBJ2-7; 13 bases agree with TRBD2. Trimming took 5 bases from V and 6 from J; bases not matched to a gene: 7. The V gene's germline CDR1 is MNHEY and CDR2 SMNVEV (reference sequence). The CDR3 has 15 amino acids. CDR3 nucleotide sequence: TGTGCCAGCAGTCCCTGGACTAGCGGGAGAGCCGAGCAGTACTTC. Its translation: CASSPWTSGRAEQYF.

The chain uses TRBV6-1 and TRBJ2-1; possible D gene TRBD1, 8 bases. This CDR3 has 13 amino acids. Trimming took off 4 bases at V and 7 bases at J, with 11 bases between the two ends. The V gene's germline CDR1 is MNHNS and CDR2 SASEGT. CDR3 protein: CASSAQGGNEQFF. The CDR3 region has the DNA TGTGCCAGCAGTGCACAGGGGGGGAATGAGCAGTTCTTC.

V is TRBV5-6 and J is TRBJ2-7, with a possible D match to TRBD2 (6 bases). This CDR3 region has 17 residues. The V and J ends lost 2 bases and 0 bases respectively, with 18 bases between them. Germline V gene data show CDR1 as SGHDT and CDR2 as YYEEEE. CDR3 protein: CASSFISTAGRSYEQYF. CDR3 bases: TGTGCCAGCAGCTTCATTTCAACTGCGGGGCGCTCCTACGAGCAGTACTTC. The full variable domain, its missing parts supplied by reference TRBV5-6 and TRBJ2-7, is DAGVTQSPTHLIKTRGQQVTLRCSPKSGHDTVSWYQQALGQGPQFIFQYYEEEERQRGNFPDRFSGHQFPNYSSELNVNALLLGDSALYLCASSFISTAGRSYEQYFGPGTRLTVT.